Following are 31 T cell receptor beta chains from one sample sequenced in a study of graft-versus-host responses after intestinal transplantation. The antigens these receptors bind are not known. Method: immunoSEQ multiplex PCR; TCRdb's copy keeps in-frame clones and lacks some. The table lists some 96,000 clones, about 90% of them singletons. The material sequenced was unstimulated CD4+ T cells sorted from spleen or lymph node cells, taken before transplant. The receptors originated from a human donor who was the organ donor for an intestinal transplant.

The CDR3 protein is CASSSGESEAFF. DNA of the CDR3: TGTGCCAGCAGCTCAGGGGAGAGTGAAGCTTTCTTT. The chain employs TRBV7-6 and TRBJ1-1; maybe TRBD1 (6 bases). Between the trimmed V and J ends, which lost 4 bases and 7 bases, there was a span of 10 bases. Germline CDR1 SGHVS, CDR2 FNYEAQ. The CDR3 consists of 12 residues.

This chain links TRBV27 with TRBJ2-7; TRBD1 agrees at 9 bases. Losses at the gene ends were 7 bases for V and 4 bases for J; bases not matched to a gene: 11. CDR1 and CDR2 (germline): MNHEY, SMNVEV (reference sequence). This CDR3 is built from 15 residues. The CDR3 DNA reads as TGTGCCAGCATCGGGACCGGGACAGGGTCGTACGAGCAGTACTTC. Protein: CASIGTGTGSYEQYF.

The chain recombines TRBV5-1 with TRBJ1-6, with 7 bases aligning to TRBD1. J was trimmed by 2 bases and V by 5 bases; bases with no gene match: 4. This CDR3 spans 15 amino acids. Germline CDR1 SGHRS, CDR2 YFSETQ. CDR3 nucleotides: TGCGCCAGCAGTTTTGACAGGGCCTATAATTCACCCCTCCACTTT. Translating gives CASSFDRAYNSPLHF.

The chain combines TRBV6-5 with TRBJ2-3; D gene ambiguous. Germline loops: CDR1 MNHEY, CDR2 SVGAGI. The CDR3 totals 15 residues. The V gene lost 7 bases and the J gene lost 7 bases, with 21 bases spanning the gap. The chain's CDR3 is CASNPVGSEWNTQYF. The CDR3 nucleotides are TGTGCCAGCAATCCCGTCGGCAGCGAGTGGAATACGCAGTATTTT.

This clone was detected only a few times. The rearrangement links TRBV6-4 to TRBJ2-5; D unclear. The CDR3 totals 11 residues. The germline V gene encodes CDR1 MRHNA and CDR2 SNTAGT. Trimming took off 6 bases at V and 2 bases at J, with 4 bases between the two ends. CDR3 sequence reads: CASSVQETQYF. The CDR3 DNA reads TGTGCCAGCAGCGTGCAAGAGACCCAGTACTTC.

The gene calls are TRBV27 and TRBJ1-6; TRBD1 aligns across 7 bases. V dropped 6 bases and J dropped 6; count of bases not matched to a gene: 8. Germline V gene data show CDR1 as MNHEY and CDR2 as SMNVEV (reference sequence). CDR3 length equals 15 residues. CDR3 DNA: TGTGCCAGCAGGAAACCAGACAGGGCTAATTCACCCCTCCACTTT. It encodes CASRKPDRANSPLHF.

V is TRBV7-8 and J is TRBJ1-2, with 8 nucleotides matching TRBD1. The V segment lost 1 base and the J segment 4 bases; nucleotides outside the gene matches: 2. In germline, CDR1 is SGHVS, CDR2 FQNEAQ. This CDR3 is built from 14 residues. The DNA of the CDR3 is TGTGCCAGCAGCTTAGAGACAGGGGCCTATGGCTACACCTTC. It codes for CASSLETGAYGYTF.

This sequence joins TRBV29-1 and TRBJ1-1; D is ambiguous. The V and J ends lost 6 bases and 1 base respectively, with 6 bases between them. The CDR3 extends over 11 amino acids. Germline V gene lookup returns CDR1 SQVTM and CDR2 ANQGSEA. CDR3 sequence: CSVAQNTEAFF. CDR3 nucleotides: TGCAGCGTAGCCCAGAACACTGAAGCTTTCTTT.

The rearrangement joins TRBV29-1 to TRBJ2-7, with 7 bases fitting TRBD1. J was trimmed by 6 bases and V by 7 bases; bases with no gene match: 6. Germline-derived CDR1 and CDR2 are SQVTM and ANQGSEA. The CDR3 length is 11 residues. CDR3 sequence: CSARQGAEQYF. The CDR3, as DNA: TGCAGCGCAAGACAGGGTGCCGAGCAGTACTTC.

The J gene is TRBJ2-7, the V gene TRBV20-1; 7 bases match TRBD2. Germline V gene sequence: CDR1 DFQATT, CDR2 SNEGSKA (reference sequence). CDR3 length: 11 residues. V gave up 6 bases and J gave up 9 bases; unmatched junction bases: 8. CDR3 sequence (DNA): TGCAGTGCCGGTCCGGGCGGGGGGCAGTACTTC. Amino acid sequence: CSAGPGGGQYF.

The chain recombines TRBV2 with TRBJ1-3; possible D gene TRBD1, 6 bases. V was shortened by 6 bases and J by 0 bases, with 12 bases between the two germline ends. CDR1 is SNHLY, CDR2 FYNNEI, per germline. The CDR3 is 15 residues long. CDR3 loop: CASRGALSSGNTIYF. CDR3 bases: TGTGCCAGCAGGGGGGCACTGAGCTCTGGAAACACCATATATTTT.

The chain employs TRBV6-5 and TRBJ2-7; D not certain. Trimming stripped 5 bases from V and 2 bases from J, with 16 bases between. Germline V gene sequence: CDR1 MNHEY, CDR2 SVGAGI. The CDR3 runs to 15 residues. In DNA form, the CDR3 reads TGTGCCAGCAGTGTGATGGGAAACCCGACCTACGAGCAGTACTTC. It encodes CASSVMGNPTYEQYF.

V usage is TRBV4-2 and J usage is TRBJ1-5; D gene ambiguous. CDR3 length: 16 residues. V shed 1 base and J shed 6 bases, with 16 bases lying between them. Looked up from germline, CDR1 is LGHNA and CDR2 is YNFKEQ. This chain's CDR3 is CASSQVYGDPVQPQHF. The CDR3 bases are TGTGCCAGCAGCCAAGTCTACGGGGATCCGGTTCAGCCCCAGCATTTT.

This chain joins TRBV5-1 and TRBJ1-6; 10 bases map to TRBD1. Germline V gene data show CDR1 as SGHRS and CDR2 as YFSETQ. V shed 4 bases and J 9 bases; nucleotides not matched to a gene: 4. This CDR3 contains 14 residues. CDR3 DNA sequence: TGCGCCAGCAGCCCTGGACAGGGGGGTTCACCCCTCCACTTT. This sequence encodes CASSPGQGGSPLHF.

The chain links TRBV2 to TRBJ2-1; the match to TRBD2 covers 15 bases. The ends lost 6 bases at V and 5 bases at J; junction bases unmatched: 2. This CDR3 has 15 residues. The germline V gene has CDR1 SNHLY and CDR2 FYNNEI. CDR3: CASRWTSGGDNEQFF. The DNA for the CDR3 is TGTGCCAGCAGATGGACTAGCGGGGGGGACAATGAGCAGTTCTTC.

The V gene is TRBV19, the J gene TRBJ2-2, with D unclear. The germline gives CDR1 LNHDA, CDR2 SQIVND (reference sequence). The CDR3 contains 14 residues. V was trimmed by 6 bases and J by 5 bases, leaving 13 bases between them. The CDR3 spells CASSHDGWTGELFF. CDR3 bases: TGTGCCAGTAGCCATGACGGGTGGACCGGGGAGCTGTTTTTT. Filled out from reference TRBV19 and TRBJ2-2, the complete variable domain reads DGGITQSPKYLFRKEGQNVTLSCEQNLNHDAMYWYRQDPGQGLRLIYYSQIVNDFQKGDIAEGYSVSREKKESFPLTVTSAQKNPTAFYLCASSHDGWTGELFFGEGSRLTVL.

This clone was seen a handful of times. V and J are TRBV4-1 and TRBJ2-3, with 8 bases matching TRBD2. V lost 3 bases and J lost 1; bases outside the gene matches: 3. Germline CDR1 and CDR2: MGHRA and YSYEKL. The CDR3 covers 15 residues. The CDR3 protein is CASSQLAGRTDTQYF. The CDR3 nucleotides are TGCGCCAGCAGCCAGCTAGCGGGCCGCACAGATACGCAGTATTTT.

This clone was seen more than once but under ten times. This chain connects TRBV7-9 to TRBJ2-7; D unresolved. The V end was cut by 8 bases, the J end by 8 bases, with 19 bases between. Germline CDR1 SEHNR, CDR2 FQNEAQ (reference sequence). The CDR3 sequence is 13 residues long. The DNA for the CDR3 is TGTGCCAGCGGATCAAGGGCACAAGGCAAGCAGTACTTC. Translating gives CASGSRAQGKQYF.

The V gene is TRBV19, the J gene TRBJ2-7, with D unclear. The CDR3 has 14 amino acids. V was shortened by 6 bases and J by 10 bases, with 22 bases between the two germline ends. Per germline, CDR1 LNHDA and CDR2 SQIVND (reference sequence). This chain's CDR3 is CASRARAPAAYQYF. The CDR3 region has the DNA TGTGCCAGTAGGGCCCGGGCCCCCGCCGCCTACCAGTACTTC. Supplemented by reference TRBV19 and TRBJ2-7, the full variable domain reads DGGITQSPKYLFRKEGQNVTLSCEQNLNHDAMYWYRQDPGQGLRLIYYSQIVNDFQKGDIAEGYSVSREKKESFPLTVTSAQKNPTAFYLCASRARAPAAYQYFGPGTRLTVT.

The genes are TRBV19 and TRBJ1-5; TRBD1 matches at 7 bases. CDR3 length: 15 amino acids. The germline V gene encodes CDR1 LNHDA and CDR2 SQIVND (reference sequence). V lost 5 bases to trimming and J lost 1 base; unmatched junction nucleotides: 5. The CDR3 spells CASSGQAGSNQPQHF. DNA of the CDR3: TGTGCCAGTAGTGGACAGGCTGGGAGCAATCAGCCCCAGCATTTT. Based on the CDR3 plus reference TRBV19 and TRBJ1-5, the full variable domain is DGGITQSPKYLFRKEGQNVTLSCEQNLNHDAMYWYRQDPGQGLRLIYYSQIVNDFQKGDIAEGYSVSREKKESFPLTVTSAQKNPTAFYLCASSGQAGSNQPQHFGDGTRLSIL.

This clone was detected only a few times. Different DNA sequences within this sample yield the same CDR3. The chain joins TRBV10-1 to TRBJ1-1; TRBD1 might be the D (5 bases). The CDR3 contains 13 residues. The germline V and J ends were trimmed by 4 bases and 1 base, with 7 bases remaining between them. The germline CDR1 and CDR2 sequences are WNHNN and SYGVQD (reference sequence). CDR3 sequence: CASSGQSNTEAFF. The CDR3 DNA is TGCGCCAGCAGTGGACAGTCGAACACTGAAGCTTTCTTT.

The J gene is TRBJ1-1, the V gene TRBV23-1, with D tentatively TRBD1 (6 bases). TRBV23-1 is identified as an open reading frame with a role that is uncertain. V was pared by 0 bases and J by 6 bases, with 17 bases between. This CDR3 comprises 16 residues. CDR3 sequence reads: CASSQSYREIEAEAFF. The CDR3 nucleotides read TGCGCCAGCAGTCAATCGTACAGGGAAATAGAAGCTGAAGCTTTCTTT.

Written as DNA, the CDR3 is TGTGCCAGCAGCCCCGGGGGAGTGGGGGGGCACCGCGAGCAGTACTTC. Translation: CASSPGGVGGHREQYF. This chain joins TRBV4-2 and TRBJ2-7; D is perhaps TRBD2 (7 bases). The length of the CDR3 is 16 residues. The germline gives CDR1 LGHNA, CDR2 YNFKEQ. With 4 bases removed from V and 6 bases from J, the gap between germline ends came to 22 bases.

This clone has only one observation. The chain links TRBV5-6 to TRBJ1-1; no clear D gene. V was trimmed by 0 bases and J by 5 bases, leaving 8 bases between them. Germline lookup yields CDR1 SGHDT and CDR2 YYEEEE. The CDR3 is 13 amino acids. The CDR3 nucleotides read TGTGCCAGCAGCTTGGGGATTCGGACTGAAGCTTTCTTT. It encodes CASSLGIRTEAFF.

The rearrangement links TRBV2 to TRBJ1-1; possible D gene TRBD1, 5 bases. The CDR3 runs to 16 residues. Germline values: CDR1 SNHLY, CDR2 FYNNEI. The ends were cut back, 3 bases at V and 0 bases at J, with 14 bases in the middle. The CDR3 DNA sequence: TGTGCCAGCAGTGAGGACCCCCCGGGGGTGAACACTGAAGCTTTCTTT. Its protein product is CASSEDPPGVNTEAFF.

The chain couples TRBV6-1 to TRBJ1-5; the D gene is possibly TRBD1 (5 bases). CDR1 MNHNS and CDR2 SASEGT come from the germline V gene. The CDR3 has 14 residues. V lost 1 base to trimming and J lost 9 bases, with 13 bases between them. CDR3 residues: CASSEETERSPQHF. DNA of the CDR3: TGTGCCAGCAGTGAAGAGACAGAGCGATCGCCCCAGCATTTT.

V usage is TRBV18 and J usage is TRBJ1-1, with 7 bases fitting TRBD1. The V gene end was trimmed by 2 bases and the J gene end by 1 base; junction bases not matched to a gene: 10. This CDR3 region has 17 residues. Germline V gene data show CDR1 as KGHSH and CDR2 as LQKENI. The CDR3 sequence: CASSPEVMRTGNTEAFF. CDR3 DNA: TGTGCCAGCTCACCAGAAGTGATGAGGACAGGGAACACTGAAGCTTTCTTT.

This chain uses TRBV5-1 with TRBJ1-1, with TRBD1 as a possible D gene (5 bases). The CDR3 consists of 14 residues. Trimming left V 3 bases short and J 10 bases short, with 19 bases between. The V gene's germline CDR1 is SGHRS and CDR2 YFSETQ. The CDR3 spells CASSYSGITGSAFF. The CDR3 DNA is TGCGCCAGCAGCTACTCCGGGATCACAGGTTCAGCTTTCTTT.

The rearrangement links TRBV7-9 to TRBJ1-5; TRBD1 aligns across 9 bases. Germline V gene lookup returns CDR1 SEHNR and CDR2 FQNEAQ (reference sequence). After removal of 3 bases from V and 1 base from J, the junction contained 7 bases not matched to a gene. The CDR3 length is 17 residues. CDR3 loop: CASSFAGTGPSNQPQHF. The CDR3 bases are TGTGCCAGCAGCTTCGCCGGGACAGGGCCGAGCAATCAGCCCCAGCATTTT.

The chain has TRBV28 and TRBJ2-1, with 8 nucleotides matching TRBD2. This CDR3 region has 14 residues. Germline V lookup: CDR1 MDHEN, CDR2 SYDVKM. V lost 6 bases, J lost 12 bases, and 13 bases stayed unmatched. CDR3 sequence reads: CASSHPPVRGVQFF. The CDR3 DNA is TGTGCCAGCAGCCACCCCCCCGTGCGGGGGGTGCAGTTCTTC.

The chain has TRBV5-1 and TRBJ2-7, with unresolved D. Germline CDR1 SGHRS, CDR2 YFSETQ. V was clipped by 3 bases and J by 1 base, with 8 bases between them. The CDR3 is 13 amino acids. The CDR3 is CASSYSGSYEQYF. The CDR3 bases are TGCGCCAGCAGCTATTCGGGTTCCTACGAGCAGTACTTC.